Given below is one T cell receptor (beta chain) in context. This clone's antigen is unknown. Given a much more abundant clone one base away, this may be a read error. The data were produced on an Illumina HiSeq 1500. In-frame beta chains were kept once TCRdb had trimmed the public reads at Q25 with fastp and called clones with MiXCR. Entries that share a CDR3 protein sequence are merged under the most common genes and DNA. Here the sample has under 850,000 distinct CDR3 sequences; roughly 35% occur a single time. The top ten hold roughly 2.9% of the sample. These data originate in a study of T cell repertoires in cytomegalovirus infection (dated by TCRdb to the late 2010s). General notes on the study: Because public TCR beta signatures pointed to carriage of CMV infection together with the matching HLA type, the HLA type of each donor mattered for the analysis.

CDR1 SGHTA and CDR2 FQGNSA were looked up in the germline V gene. The CDR3 covers 15 residues, taking in both the cysteine and the phenylalanine. The sequence is cut down to CDR3 DNA, 45 bases in frame from base 1. Germline trimming amounts to 6 bases on V and 0 bases on J, with 5 as the count of junction bases outside the gene matches. The investigation overall reported the following: In the ex vivo response, HLA-C-restricted CMV-specific TCR beta clonotypes were dominant, and in two of eight donors the single most frequent clonotype came from this HLA-C-restricted group. Cumulative frequency of public TCR beta family members discriminated carriers of CMV infection plus the relevant HLA type in this cohort and an independent roughly 350-donor cohort.

The V and J genes are TRBV7-2 and TRBJ2-3; 8 bases in between match TRBD2. The sequencing sample was made of PBMCs. The sequence came from a human donor in good health (CMV status not recorded). Some clones in this sample may be carry-over from other donors' samples. The CDR3 protein sequence reads: CASSRTSHSTDTQYF. The sequenced DNA: TGTGCCAGCAGTCGGACTAGCCATAGCACAGATACGCAGTATTTT.